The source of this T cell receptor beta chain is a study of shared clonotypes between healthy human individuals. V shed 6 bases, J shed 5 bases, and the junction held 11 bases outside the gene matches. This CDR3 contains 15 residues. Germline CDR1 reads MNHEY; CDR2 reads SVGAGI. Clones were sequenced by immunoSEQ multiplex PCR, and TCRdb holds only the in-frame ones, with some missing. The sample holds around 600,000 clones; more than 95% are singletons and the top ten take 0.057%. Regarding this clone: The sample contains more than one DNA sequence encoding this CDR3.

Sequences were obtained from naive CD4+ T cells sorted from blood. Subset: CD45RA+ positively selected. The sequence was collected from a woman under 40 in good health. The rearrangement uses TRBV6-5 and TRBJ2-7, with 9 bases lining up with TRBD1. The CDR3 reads CASRATGGAFHEQYF. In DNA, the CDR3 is TGTGCCAGCAGGGCTACAGGGGGCGCGTTCCACGAGCAGTACTTC.